This T cell receptor (beta chain) was identified during a study of T cell responses to AZD1222 COVID-19 vaccine. The wider study: Investigators merged groups given second doses at roughly 4 or roughly 12 weeks.

A note on this clone: Its antigen is not known.

Clones were sequenced by immunoSEQ multiplex PCR, and TCRdb holds only the in-frame ones, with some missing. The sample carries 100,000 or so clones, roughly 86% recorded once. Findings and limits, study-wide: Spike as a whole was targeted by vaccine-associated CD4 TCRs, dominant at 160-218 and 743-854. Possibly, clonal diversity was underestimated; donors were largely white British and included more females. Spike-specific TCR breadth rose after two AZD1222 doses, and depth rose as well.

The sample consisted of peripheral blood, taken on day 0 of AZD1222 vaccination. This sequence originates from an adult in good health.

The chain's CDR3 is CASSYVDRGYSGANVLTF. The CDR3 DNA is TGTGCCAGTAGTTACGTTGACAGGGGCTACTCTGGGGCCAACGTCCTGACTTTC. The rearrangement joins TRBV19 to TRBJ2-6, with TRBD1 identical over 8 bases. Germline CDR1 reads LNHDA; CDR2 reads SQIVND (reference sequence). The CDR3 is made up of 18 amino acids. The ends lost 5 bases at V and 0 bases at J; junction bases unmatched: 9.